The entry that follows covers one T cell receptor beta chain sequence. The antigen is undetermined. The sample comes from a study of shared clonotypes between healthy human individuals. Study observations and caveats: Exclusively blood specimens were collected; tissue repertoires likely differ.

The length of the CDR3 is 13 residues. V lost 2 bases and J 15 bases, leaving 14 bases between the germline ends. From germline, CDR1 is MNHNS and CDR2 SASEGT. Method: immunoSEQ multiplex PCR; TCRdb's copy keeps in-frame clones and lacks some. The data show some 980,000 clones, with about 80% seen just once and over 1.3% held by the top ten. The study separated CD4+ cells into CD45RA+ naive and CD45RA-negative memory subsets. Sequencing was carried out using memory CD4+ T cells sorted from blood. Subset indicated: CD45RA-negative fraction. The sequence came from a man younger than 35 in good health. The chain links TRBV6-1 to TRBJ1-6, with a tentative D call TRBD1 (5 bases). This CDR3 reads CASSEFMGRSLHF. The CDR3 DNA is TGTGCCAGCAGTGAATTTATGGGACGGAGCCTCCACTTT.